A single sample gave rise to the 7 T cell receptor beta chains below, sequenced in a study of cytomegalovirus exposure and HLA in healthy donors. The primer mix had 60 Vbeta and 13 Jbeta primers. Only in-frame clones appear in the TCRdb table, and some are missing; sequencing was by immunoSEQ multiplex PCR. This table holds some 140,000 clones, 60% to 75% found once. The sample taken for sequencing was PBMCs. Receptors were obtained from a human donor in good health.

The chain has TRBV7-3 and TRBJ2-7, with a tentative D call TRBD2 (7 bases). Per the germline V gene, CDR1 is SGHTA and CDR2 is FQGTGA. Trimming took 2 bases from V and 6 from J, leaving 14 bases between them. The CDR3 spans 14 residues. The CDR3 is CASSLGGRGSEQYF. CDR3 bases: TGTGCCAGCAGCTTAGGGGGGAGGGGGTCCGAGCAGTACTTC.

This clone was observed a handful of times. In DNA form, the CDR3 reads TGTGCCAGCAGCTACAGGGTAGGAGAGACCCAGTACTTC. Its protein product is CASSYRVGETQYF. The rearrangement links TRBV7-9 to TRBJ2-5; D perhaps matches TRBD1 (6 bases). Trimming removed 4 bases at V and 4 bases at J, with 10 bases between. This CDR3 is built from 13 residues. Per the germline V gene, CDR1 is SEHNR and CDR2 is FQNEAQ (reference sequence).

This clone has only one observation. This chain connects TRBV14 to TRBJ1-5; D is unclear. This CDR3 comprises 15 residues. Germline CDR1 and CDR2: SGHDN and FVKESK. V was pared by 5 bases and J by 0 bases, with 11 bases between. CDR3 coding DNA: TGTGCCAGCAGCAGCGACGGCTATAGCAATCAGCCCCAGCATTTT. This gives the protein CASSSDGYSNQPQHF. Looking up the rest from reference TRBV14 and TRBJ1-5 gives the full variable domain: EAGVTQFPSHSVIEKGQTVTLRCDPISGHDNLYWYRRVMGKEIKFLLHFVKESKQDESGMPNNRFLAERTGGTYSTLKVQPAELEDSGVYFCASSSDGYSNQPQHFGDGTRLSIL.

J is TRBJ2-3 and V is TRBV4-3; possibly TRBD2 for D (6 bases). Trimming took 0 bases from V and 6 from J, leaving 19 bases between them. CDR3 length: 17 residues. The V gene's germline CDR1 is LGHNA and CDR2 YSLEER. CDR3 sequence reads: CASSQDAYRGTLDTQYF. The CDR3 DNA is TGCGCCAGCAGCCAAGATGCCTACCGGGGGACCTTGGATACGCAGTATTTT.

This chain joins TRBV6-5 and TRBJ1-1; a possible D gene is TRBD1 (6 bases). With 0 bases removed from V and 1 base from J, the gap between germline ends came to 9 bases. The CDR3 totals 15 residues. Germline assignment: CDR1 MNHEY and CDR2 SVGAGI. The CDR3 nucleotides are TGTGCCAGCAGTTACTCTAACAGGGCGAACACTGAAGCTTTCTTT. Protein: CASSYSNRANTEAFF.

The chain carries TRBV7-3 and TRBJ2-7, with D maybe TRBD2 (6 bases). This CDR3 has 15 residues. Germline V gene data show CDR1 as SGHTA and CDR2 as FQGTGA. Trimming pared 6 bases from V and 3 bases from J, leaving 18 bases between. The CDR3 region is CASRKDPSADYEQYF. Here the CDR3 DNA reads TGTGCCAGCAGAAAGGACCCTAGCGCGGACTACGAGCAGTACTTC.

The J gene is TRBJ2-5, the V gene TRBV19; 8 nucleotides align to TRBD1. The DNA end is a closer match to TRBJ2-7, so the J assignment may be wrong. CDR3 length equals 14 residues. The V gene's germline CDR1 is LNHDA and CDR2 SQIVND (reference sequence). The CDR3 sequence: CASSPGQGNGEQYF. CDR3 coding DNA: TGTGCCAGTAGTCCCGGACAGGGAAATGGCGAGCAGTACTTC.